This entry describes one TCR beta chain. Its specificity is unknown. This entry comes from a study of T cell repertoires in cytomegalovirus infection. Study-level information: It was recently identified HLA-C-restricted and well-studied HLA-B-restricted CMV epitopes that the study used. An indication of both CMV infection and matching HLA type came from public TCR beta signatures.

Broader study findings: In two of eight donors, the top clonotype was HLA-C-restricted CMV-specific.

TCRdb redid the calling of the reads with MiXCR, one entry per CDR3 protein. The sample contains about half a million distinct CDR3 sequences, roughly 34% of which appear only once. The trim removed 1 base at V and 8 bases at J, leaving 4 bases unmatched. The CDR3 consists of 16 residues. CDR1 and CDR2 (germline): MNHNS, SASEGT. Sample: cultured PBMCs, taken from culture after CMV antigen stimulation. The origin of this receptor is a human donor in good health (CMV status not recorded). Some clones in this sample may be carry-over from other donors' samples. The V gene is TRBV6-1, the J gene TRBJ2-1; 14 bases fit TRBD2. The CDR3 DNA is TGTGCCAGCAGTGAAGTCGGACTAGCGGGAGGCGATGAGCAGTTCTTC. Protein sequence: CASSEVGLAGGDEQFF.